This entry features one T cell receptor beta chain sequence. Clones were sequenced by immunoSEQ multiplex PCR, and TCRdb holds only the in-frame ones, with some missing. The sample records about 300,000 clones, roughly 91% being singletons. The data are from a study of blood T cell repertoires in COVID-19. V was pared by 4 bases and J by 3 bases, with 14 bases between. Germline CDR1 reads KGHDR; CDR2 reads SFDVKD. There are 16 residues in the CDR3. Self-reported history from a screening survey and questionnaire set each donor's cohort. A COVID-19 case was met by exposed participants within 2 weeks before study entry.

This chain uses TRBV24-1 with TRBJ2-2, with D possibly matching TRBD2 (5 bases). The sequencing sample was made of PBMCs or T cells enriched from blood (not recorded which). The clonotype comes from a woman between 45 and 65 years old who had been exposed to COVID-19. The CDR3 loop is CATSETASRDTGELFF. DNA for the CDR3: TGTGCCACCAGTGAAACAGCGTCGCGGGACACCGGGGAGCTGTTTTTT.